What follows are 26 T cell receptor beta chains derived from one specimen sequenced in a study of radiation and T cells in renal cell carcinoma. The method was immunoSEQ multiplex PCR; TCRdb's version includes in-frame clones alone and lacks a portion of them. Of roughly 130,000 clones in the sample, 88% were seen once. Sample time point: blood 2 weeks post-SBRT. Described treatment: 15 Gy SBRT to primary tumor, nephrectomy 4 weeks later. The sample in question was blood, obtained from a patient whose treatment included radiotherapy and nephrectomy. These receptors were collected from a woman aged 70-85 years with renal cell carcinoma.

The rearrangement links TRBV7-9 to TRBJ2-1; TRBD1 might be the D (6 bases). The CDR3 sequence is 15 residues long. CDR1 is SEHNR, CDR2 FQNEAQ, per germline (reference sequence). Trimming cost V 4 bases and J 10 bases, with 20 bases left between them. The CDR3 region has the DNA TGTGCCAGCAGCTCTCACAGGGTTCTCGTACAGGAGCAGTTCTTC. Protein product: CASSSHRVLVQEQFF.

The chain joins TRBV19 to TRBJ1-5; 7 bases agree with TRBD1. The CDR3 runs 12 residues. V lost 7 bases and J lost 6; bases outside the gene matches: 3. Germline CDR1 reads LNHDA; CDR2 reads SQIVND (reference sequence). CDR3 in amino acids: CASKTGVQPQHF. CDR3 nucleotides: TGTGCCAGTAAAACAGGGGTTCAGCCCCAGCATTTT. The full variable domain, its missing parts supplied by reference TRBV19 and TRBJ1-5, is DGGITQSPKYLFRKEGQNVTLSCEQNLNHDAMYWYRQDPGQGLRLIYYSQIVNDFQKGDIAEGYSVSREKKESFPLTVTSAQKNPTAFYLCASKTGVQPQHFGDGTRLSIL.

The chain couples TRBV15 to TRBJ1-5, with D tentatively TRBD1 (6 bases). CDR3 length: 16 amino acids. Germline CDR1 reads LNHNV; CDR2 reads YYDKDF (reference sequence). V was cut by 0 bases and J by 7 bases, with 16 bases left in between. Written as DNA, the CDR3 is TGTGCCACCAGCAGAGATCCCTCAGGGGTGGGACAGCCCCAGCATTTT. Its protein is CATSRDPSGVGQPQHF.

DNA for the CDR3: TGTGCCAGCAGCTTCCGGGACGGACCCTACGAGCAGTACTTC. Its protein is CASSFRDGPYEQYF. The chain links TRBV11-3 to TRBJ2-7; tentatively, D is TRBD1 or TRBD2 (5 bases each). Germline loops: CDR1 SGHNT, CDR2 YENEEA. The CDR3 sequence is 14 residues long. The V gene lost 3 bases and the J gene lost 2 bases, with 11 bases spanning the gap.

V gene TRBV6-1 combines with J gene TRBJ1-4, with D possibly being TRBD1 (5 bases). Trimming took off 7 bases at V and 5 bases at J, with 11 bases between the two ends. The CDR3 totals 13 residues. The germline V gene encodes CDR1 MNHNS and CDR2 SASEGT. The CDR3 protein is CASTRGANEKLFF. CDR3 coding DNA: TGTGCCAGCACCCGTGGGGCGAATGAAAAACTGTTTTTT.

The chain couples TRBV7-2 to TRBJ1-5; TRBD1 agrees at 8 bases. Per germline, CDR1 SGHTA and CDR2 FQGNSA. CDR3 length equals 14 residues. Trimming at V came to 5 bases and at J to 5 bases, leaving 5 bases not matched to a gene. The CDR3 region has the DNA TGTGCCAGCAGCATCCCAGGGGGCGATCAGCCCCAGCATTTT. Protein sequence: CASSIPGGDQPQHF.

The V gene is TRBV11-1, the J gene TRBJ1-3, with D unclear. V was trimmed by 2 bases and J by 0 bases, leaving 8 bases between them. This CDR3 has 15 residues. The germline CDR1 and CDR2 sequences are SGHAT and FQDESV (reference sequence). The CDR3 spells CASSLTQSSGNTIYF. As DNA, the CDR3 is TGTGCCAGCAGCTTAACACAGAGCTCTGGAAACACCATATATTTT.

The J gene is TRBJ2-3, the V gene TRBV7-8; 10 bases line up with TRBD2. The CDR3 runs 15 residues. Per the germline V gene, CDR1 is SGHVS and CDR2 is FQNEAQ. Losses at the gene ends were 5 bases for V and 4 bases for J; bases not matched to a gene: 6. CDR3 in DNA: TGTGCCAGCAGCGAAGCGGGGGGGATTCCAGATACGCAGTATTTT. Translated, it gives CASSEAGGIPDTQYF.

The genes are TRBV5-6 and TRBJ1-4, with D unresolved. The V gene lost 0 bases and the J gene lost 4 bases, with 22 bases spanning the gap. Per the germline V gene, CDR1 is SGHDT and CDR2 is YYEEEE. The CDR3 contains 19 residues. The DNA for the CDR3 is TGTGCCAGCAGCTTGGAGGGTACTGCTATGGCTGGCTATAATGAAAAACTGTTTTTT. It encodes CASSLEGTAMAGYNEKLFF.

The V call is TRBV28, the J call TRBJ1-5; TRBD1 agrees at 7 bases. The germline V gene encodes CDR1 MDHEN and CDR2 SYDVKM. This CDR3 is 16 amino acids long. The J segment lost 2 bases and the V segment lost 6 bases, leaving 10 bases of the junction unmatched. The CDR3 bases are TGTGCCAGCAGCTACAACAGGGGTTCTGGCAATCAGCCCCAGCATTTT. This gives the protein CASSYNRGSGNQPQHF.

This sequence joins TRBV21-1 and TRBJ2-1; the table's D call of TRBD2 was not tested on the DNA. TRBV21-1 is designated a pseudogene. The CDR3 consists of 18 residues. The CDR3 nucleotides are TGTGCCAGCAGCACCGCCGGACTAGCGCGGGGTCAGTACAATGAGCAGTTCTTC. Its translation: CASSTAGLARGQYNEQFF.

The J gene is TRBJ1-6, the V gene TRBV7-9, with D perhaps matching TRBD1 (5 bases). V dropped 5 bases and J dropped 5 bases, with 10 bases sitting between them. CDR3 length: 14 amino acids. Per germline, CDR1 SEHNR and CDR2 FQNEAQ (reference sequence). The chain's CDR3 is CASSPDTNNSPLHF. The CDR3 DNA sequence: TGTGCCAGCAGCCCGGACACCAATAATTCACCCCTCCACTTT.

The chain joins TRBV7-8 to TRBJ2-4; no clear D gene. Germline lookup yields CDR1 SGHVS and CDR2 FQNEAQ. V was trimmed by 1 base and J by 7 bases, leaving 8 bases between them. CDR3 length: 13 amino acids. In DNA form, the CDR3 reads TGTGCCAGCAGCTTAGATAAAAGGAACATTCAGTACTTC. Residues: CASSLDKRNIQYF.

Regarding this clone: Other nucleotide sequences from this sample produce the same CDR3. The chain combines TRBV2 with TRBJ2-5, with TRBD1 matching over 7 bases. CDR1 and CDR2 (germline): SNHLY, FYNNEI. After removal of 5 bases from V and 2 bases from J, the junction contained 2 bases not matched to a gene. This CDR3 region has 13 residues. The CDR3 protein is CASSRDSQETQYF. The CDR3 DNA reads TGTGCCAGCAGTCGGGACAGTCAAGAGACCCAGTACTTC.

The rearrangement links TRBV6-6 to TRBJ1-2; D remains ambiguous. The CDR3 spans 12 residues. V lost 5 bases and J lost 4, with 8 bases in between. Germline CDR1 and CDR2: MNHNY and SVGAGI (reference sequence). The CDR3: CASSGSVYGYTF. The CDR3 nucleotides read TGTGCCAGCAGTGGGTCGGTCTATGGCTACACCTTC.

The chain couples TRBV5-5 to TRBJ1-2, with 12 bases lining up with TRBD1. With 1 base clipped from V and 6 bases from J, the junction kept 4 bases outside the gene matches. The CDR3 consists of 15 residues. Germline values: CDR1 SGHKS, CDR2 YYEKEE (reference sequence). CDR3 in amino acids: CASSLWDRGRNGYTF. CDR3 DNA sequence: TGTGCCAGCAGCTTGTGGGACAGGGGGCGTAATGGCTACACCTTC.

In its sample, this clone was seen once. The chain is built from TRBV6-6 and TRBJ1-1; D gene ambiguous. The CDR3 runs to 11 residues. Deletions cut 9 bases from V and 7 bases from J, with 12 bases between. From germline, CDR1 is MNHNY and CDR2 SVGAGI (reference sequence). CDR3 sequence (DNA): TGTGCCAGTAGGCGGGATGTTGAAGCTTTCTTT. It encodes CASRRDVEAFF.

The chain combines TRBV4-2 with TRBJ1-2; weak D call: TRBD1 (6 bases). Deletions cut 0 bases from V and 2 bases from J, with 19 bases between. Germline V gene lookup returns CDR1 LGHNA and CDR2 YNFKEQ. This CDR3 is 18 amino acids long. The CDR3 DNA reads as TGTGCCAGCAGCCAAGATCTCGGGGGCCGATTTCAAAACTATGGCTACACCTTC. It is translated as CASSQDLGGRFQNYGYTF.

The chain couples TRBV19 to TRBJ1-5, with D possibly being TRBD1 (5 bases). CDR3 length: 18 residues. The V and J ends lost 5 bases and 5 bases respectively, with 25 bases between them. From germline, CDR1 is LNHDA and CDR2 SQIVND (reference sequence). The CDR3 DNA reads TGTGCCAGTAGTCCAAATCCATCCGGGCCTCAAGGGGATCAGCCCCAGCATTTT. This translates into CASSPNPSGPQGDQPQHF. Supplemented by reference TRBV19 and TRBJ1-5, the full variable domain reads DGGITQSPKYLFRKEGQNVTLSCEQNLNHDAMYWYRQDPGQGLRLIYYSQIVNDFQKGDIAEGYSVSREKKESFPLTVTSAQKNPTAFYLCASSPNPSGPQGDQPQHFGDGTRLSIL.

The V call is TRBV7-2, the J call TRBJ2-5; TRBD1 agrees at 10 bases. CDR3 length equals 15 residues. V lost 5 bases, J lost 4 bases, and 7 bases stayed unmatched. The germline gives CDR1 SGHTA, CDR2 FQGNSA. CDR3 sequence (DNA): TGTGCCAGCAGCCCCAGGACAGGGGGATCAGAGACCCAGTACTTC. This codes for CASSPRTGGSETQYF. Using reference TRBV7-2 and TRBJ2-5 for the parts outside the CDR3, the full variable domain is GAGVSQSPSNKVTEKGKDVELRCDPISGHTALYWYRQSLGQGLEFLIYFQGNSAPDKSGLPSDRFSAERTGGSVSTLTIQRTQQEDSAVYLCASSPRTGGSETQYFGPGTRLLVL.

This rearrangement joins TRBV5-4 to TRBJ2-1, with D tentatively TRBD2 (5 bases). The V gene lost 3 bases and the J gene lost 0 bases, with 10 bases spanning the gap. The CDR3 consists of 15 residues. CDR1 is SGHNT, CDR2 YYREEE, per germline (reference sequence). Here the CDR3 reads CASSSEGSSYNEQFF. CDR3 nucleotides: TGTGCCAGCAGCTCGGAAGGGAGCTCCTACAATGAGCAGTTCTTC.

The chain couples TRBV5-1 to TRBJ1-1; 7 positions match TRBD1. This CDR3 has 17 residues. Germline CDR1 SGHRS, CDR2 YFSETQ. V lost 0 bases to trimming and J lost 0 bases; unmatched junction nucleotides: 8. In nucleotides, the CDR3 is TGCGCCAGCAGCTTGGGGACCCCGGGACAGATGAACACTGAAGCTTTCTTT. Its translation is CASSLGTPGQMNTEAFF.

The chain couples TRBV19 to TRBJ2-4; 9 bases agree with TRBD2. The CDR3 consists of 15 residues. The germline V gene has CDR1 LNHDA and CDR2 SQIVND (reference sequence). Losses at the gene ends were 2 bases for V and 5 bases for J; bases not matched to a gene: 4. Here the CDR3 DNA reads TGTGCCAGTAGTATAAGCGGGGGGATCCAAAACATTCAGTACTTC. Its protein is CASSISGGIQNIQYF.

The DNA for the CDR3 is TGTGCCAGCAGTGACGGCTACAATGAGCAGTTCTTC. This translates into CASSDGYNEQFF. The chain employs TRBV2 and TRBJ2-1; D remains ambiguous. Looked up from germline, CDR1 is SNHLY and CDR2 is FYNNEI. The CDR3 covers 12 residues. Trimming removed 3 bases from V and 3 bases from J, with 3 bases in between.

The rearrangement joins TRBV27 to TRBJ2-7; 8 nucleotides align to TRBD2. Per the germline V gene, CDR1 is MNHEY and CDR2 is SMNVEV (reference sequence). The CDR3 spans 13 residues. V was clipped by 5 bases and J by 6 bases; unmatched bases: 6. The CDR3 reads CASSGGLVGEQYF. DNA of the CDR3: TGTGCCAGCAGTGGGGGACTAGTGGGCGAGCAGTACTTC.

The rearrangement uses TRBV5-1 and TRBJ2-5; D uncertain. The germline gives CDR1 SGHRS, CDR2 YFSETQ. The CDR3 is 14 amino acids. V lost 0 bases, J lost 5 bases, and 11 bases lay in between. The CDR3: CASSLDRRSETQYF. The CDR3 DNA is TGCGCCAGCAGCTTGGACCGACGAAGCGAGACCCAGTACTTC.